This T cell receptor beta chain was recorded in a study of T cell responses to AZD1222 COVID-19 vaccine. This table comes from immunoSEQ multiplex PCR, and its TCRdb copy is limited to in-frame clones, with some not included. Of around 62,000 clones in the sample, 70% to 90% are singletons; the top ten hold under 6.5%. V lost 1 base and J lost 10; bases outside the gene matches: 0. The germline gives CDR1 LGHDT, CDR2 YNNKEL (reference sequence). The CDR3 is 11 amino acids. The chain links TRBV3-1 (or the pseudogene TRBV3-2) to TRBJ1-1, with 7 bases matching TRBD1. The sample in question was peripheral blood, obtained on day 0 of AZD1222 vaccination. This receptor was taken from an adult in good health. The CDR3 spells CASSQGQGAFF. The CDR3 DNA is TGTGCCAGCAGCCAAGGACAGGGAGCTTTCTTT.